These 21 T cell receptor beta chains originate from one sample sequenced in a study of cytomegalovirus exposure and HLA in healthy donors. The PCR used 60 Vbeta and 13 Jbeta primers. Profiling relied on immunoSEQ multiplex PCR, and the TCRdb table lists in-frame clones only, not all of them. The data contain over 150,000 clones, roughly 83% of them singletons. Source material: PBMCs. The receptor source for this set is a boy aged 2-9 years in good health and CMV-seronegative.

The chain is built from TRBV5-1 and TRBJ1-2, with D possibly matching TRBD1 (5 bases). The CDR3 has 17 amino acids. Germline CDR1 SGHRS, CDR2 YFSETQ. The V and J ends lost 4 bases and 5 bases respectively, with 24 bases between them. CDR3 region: CASSDRDGGRRGYGYTF. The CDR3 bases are TGCGCCAGCAGCGACCGGGACGGGGGGAGGAGAGGATATGGCTACACCTTC.

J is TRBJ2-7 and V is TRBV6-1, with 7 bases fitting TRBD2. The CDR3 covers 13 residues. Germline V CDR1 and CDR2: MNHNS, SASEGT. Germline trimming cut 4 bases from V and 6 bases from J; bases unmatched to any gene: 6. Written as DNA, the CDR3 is TGTGCCAGCAGTGTTACGGGGGGAGGCGAGCAGTACGTC. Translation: CASSVTGGGEQYV.

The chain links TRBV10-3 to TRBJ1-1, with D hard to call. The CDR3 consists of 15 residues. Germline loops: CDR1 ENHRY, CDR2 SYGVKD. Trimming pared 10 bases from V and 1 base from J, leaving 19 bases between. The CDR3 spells CATTRVGVGNTEAFF. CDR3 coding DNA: TGTGCCACCACTAGGGTCGGGGTGGGGAACACTGAAGCTTTCTTT.

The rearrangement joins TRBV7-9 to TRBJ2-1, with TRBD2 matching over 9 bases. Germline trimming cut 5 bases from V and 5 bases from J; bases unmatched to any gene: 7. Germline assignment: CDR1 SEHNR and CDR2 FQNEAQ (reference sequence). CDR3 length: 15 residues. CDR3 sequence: CASSQGLAQNNEQFF. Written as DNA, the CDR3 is TGTGCCAGCAGCCAAGGACTAGCGCAGAACAATGAGCAGTTCTTC.

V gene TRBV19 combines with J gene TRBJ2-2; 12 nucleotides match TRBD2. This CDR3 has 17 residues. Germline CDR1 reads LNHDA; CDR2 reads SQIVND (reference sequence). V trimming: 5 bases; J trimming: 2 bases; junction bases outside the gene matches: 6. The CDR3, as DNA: TGTGCCAGTAGTGGTCGGGGACTAGCGGGTAACACCGGGGAGCTGTTTTTT. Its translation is CASSGRGLAGNTGELFF.

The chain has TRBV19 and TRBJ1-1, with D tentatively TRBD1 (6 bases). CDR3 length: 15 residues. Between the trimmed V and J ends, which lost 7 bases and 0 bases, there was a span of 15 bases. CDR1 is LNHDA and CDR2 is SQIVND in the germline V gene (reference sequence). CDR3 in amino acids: CASITRGALNTEAFF. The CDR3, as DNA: TGTGCCAGTATTACGCGGGGGGCCCTGAACACTGAAGCTTTCTTT.

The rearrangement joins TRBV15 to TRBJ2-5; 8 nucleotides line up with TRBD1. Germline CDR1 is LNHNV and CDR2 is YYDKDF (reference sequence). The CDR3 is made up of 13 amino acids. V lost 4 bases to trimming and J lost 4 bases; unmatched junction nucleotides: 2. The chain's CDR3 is CATSKGQVETQYF. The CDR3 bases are TGTGCCACCAGCAAGGGACAGGTAGAGACCCAGTACTTC.

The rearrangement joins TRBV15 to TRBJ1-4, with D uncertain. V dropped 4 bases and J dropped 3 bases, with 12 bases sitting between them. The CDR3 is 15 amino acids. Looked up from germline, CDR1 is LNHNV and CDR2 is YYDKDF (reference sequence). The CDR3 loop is CATSIAGEANEKLFF. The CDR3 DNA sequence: TGTGCCACCAGCATCGCGGGAGAGGCTAATGAAAAACTGTTTTTT.

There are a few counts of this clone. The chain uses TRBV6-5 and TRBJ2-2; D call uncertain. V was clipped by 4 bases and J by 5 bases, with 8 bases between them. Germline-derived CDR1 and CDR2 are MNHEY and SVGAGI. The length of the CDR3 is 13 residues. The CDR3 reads CASSFLSTGELFF. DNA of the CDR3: TGTGCCAGCAGTTTTTTATCGACCGGGGAGCTGTTTTTT.

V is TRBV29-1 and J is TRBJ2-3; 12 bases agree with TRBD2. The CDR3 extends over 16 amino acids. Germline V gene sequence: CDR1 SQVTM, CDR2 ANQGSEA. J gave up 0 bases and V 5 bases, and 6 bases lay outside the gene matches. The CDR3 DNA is TGCAGCGTTCTGGGACTAGCGGGCTCTAGCACAGATACGCAGTATTTT. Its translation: CSVLGLAGSSTDTQYF.

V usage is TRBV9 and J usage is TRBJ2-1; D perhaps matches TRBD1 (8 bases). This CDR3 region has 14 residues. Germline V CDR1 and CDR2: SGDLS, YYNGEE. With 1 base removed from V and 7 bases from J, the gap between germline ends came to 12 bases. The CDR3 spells CASSVTGGANEQFF. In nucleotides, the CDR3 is TGTGCCAGCAGCGTAACAGGGGGGGCAAATGAGCAGTTCTTC. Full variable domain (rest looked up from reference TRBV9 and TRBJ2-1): DSGVTQTPKHLITATGQRVTLRCSPRSGDLSVYWYQQSLDQGLQFLIQYYNGEERAKGNILERFSAQQFPDLHSELNLSSLELGDSALYFCASSVTGGANEQFFGPGTRLTVL.

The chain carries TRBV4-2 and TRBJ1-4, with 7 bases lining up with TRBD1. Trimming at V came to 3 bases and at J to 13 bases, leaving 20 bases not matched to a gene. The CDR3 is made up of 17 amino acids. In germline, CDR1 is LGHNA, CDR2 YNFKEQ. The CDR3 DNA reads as TGTGCCAGCAGCCATTCCTTCGACAGGGACGAGCGCGAAGGACTGTTTTTT. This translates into CASSHSFDRDEREGLFF.

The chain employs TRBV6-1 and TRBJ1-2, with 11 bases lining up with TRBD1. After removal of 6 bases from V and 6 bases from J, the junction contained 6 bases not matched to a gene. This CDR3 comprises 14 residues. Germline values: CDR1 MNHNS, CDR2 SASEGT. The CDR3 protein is CASRDRGPFDGYTF. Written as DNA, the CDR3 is TGTGCCAGCAGGGACAGGGGGCCCTTTGATGGCTACACCTTC.

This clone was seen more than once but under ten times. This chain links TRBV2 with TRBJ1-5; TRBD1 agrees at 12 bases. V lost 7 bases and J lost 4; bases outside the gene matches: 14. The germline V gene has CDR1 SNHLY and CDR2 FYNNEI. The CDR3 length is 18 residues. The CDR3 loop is CASKGQGAPPYHNQPQHF. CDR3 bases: TGTGCCAGCAAGGGACAGGGGGCACCCCCCTATCATAATCAGCCCCAGCATTTT.

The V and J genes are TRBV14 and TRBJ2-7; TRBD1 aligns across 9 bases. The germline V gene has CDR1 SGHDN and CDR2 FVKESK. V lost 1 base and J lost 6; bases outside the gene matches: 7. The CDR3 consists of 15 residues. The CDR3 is CASSQASGTGSEQYF. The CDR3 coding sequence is TGTGCCAGCAGCCAAGCTAGTGGGACAGGGAGCGAGCAGTACTTC.

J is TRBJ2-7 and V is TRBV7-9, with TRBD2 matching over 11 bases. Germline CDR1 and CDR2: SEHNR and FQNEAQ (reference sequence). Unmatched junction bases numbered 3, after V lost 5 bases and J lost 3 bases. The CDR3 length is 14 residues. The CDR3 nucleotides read TGTGCCAGCAGCCCGACTAGCGGGATCTACGAGCAGTACTTC. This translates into CASSPTSGIYEQYF.

The CDR3 loop reads CASSAVERGVDNEQFF. The CDR3 DNA follows: TGTGCCAGCAGTGCAGTCGAGCGGGGGGTCGACAATGAGCAGTTCTTC. The V gene is TRBV6-1, the J gene TRBJ2-1; 9 nucleotides match TRBD2. The CDR3 runs to 16 residues. Trimming at V came to 4 bases and at J to 5 bases, leaving 9 bases not matched to a gene. Germline V gene sequence: CDR1 MNHNS, CDR2 SASEGT.

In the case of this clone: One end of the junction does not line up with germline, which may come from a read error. CDR3 DNA sequence: TGTGCCGGCAGCTACCGACAGGGAAATGAAAAACTGTTTTTT. Encoded protein: CAGSYRQGNEKLFF. The chain joins TRBV7-9 to TRBJ1-4; the match to TRBD1 covers 7 bases. Germline V CDR1 and CDR2: SEHNR, FQNEAQ (reference sequence). The CDR3 has 14 amino acids.

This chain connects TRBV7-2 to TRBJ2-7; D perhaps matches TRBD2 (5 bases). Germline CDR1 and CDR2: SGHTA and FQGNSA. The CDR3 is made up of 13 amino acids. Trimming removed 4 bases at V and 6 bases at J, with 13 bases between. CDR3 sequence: CASSSQVGGEQYF. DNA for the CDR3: TGTGCCAGCAGCTCCCAGGTAGGAGGCGAGCAGTACTTC.

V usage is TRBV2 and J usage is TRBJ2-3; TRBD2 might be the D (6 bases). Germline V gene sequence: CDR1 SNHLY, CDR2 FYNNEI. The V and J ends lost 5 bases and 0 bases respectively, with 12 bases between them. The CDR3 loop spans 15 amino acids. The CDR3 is CASSRSRGSTDTQYF. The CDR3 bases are TGTGCCAGCAGTCGATCACGGGGGAGCACAGATACGCAGTATTTT.

The CDR3 loop reads CASSSTSSNGELFF. The CDR3 DNA follows: TGTGCCAGCAGTTCGACTAGCTCCAACGGGGAGCTGTTTTTT. The rearrangement links TRBV7-9 to TRBJ2-2; TRBD2 agrees at 7 bases. In germline, CDR1 is SEHNR, CDR2 FQNEAQ (reference sequence). CDR3 length equals 14 residues. V lost 6 bases to trimming and J lost 7 bases; unmatched junction nucleotides: 8.